The rows below give T cell receptor beta chains drawn from one sample of a study of read filtering for tumor transcriptome and immune sequencing. TCRdb re-derived calls from the reads in MiXCR, one entry per CDR3 protein. The repertoire holds some 140,000 distinct CDR3 sequences, with around 13% as singletons. Sequencing used a population of CD138-negative cells sorted from bone marrow. The receptors were sampled from a donor aged 40 or older with multiple myeloma. CDR3s include the opening cysteine and the closing phenylalanine or tryptophan. D genes are given only for firm matches. Size values are once, few and many counts, or a class for expanded clones, and some rows have none.

cdr3_nt,cdr3_aa,j_call,v_call,d_call,clone_size
TGCGCCAGCAGCCAAGCTTTTCGAGCGTCCTCTGGAAACACCATATATTTT,CASSQAFRASSGNTIYF,TRBJ1-3,TRBV4-1,-,few
TGCAGTGCTGTTACTAGCACAGATACGCAGTATTTT,CSAVTSTDTQYF,TRBJ2-3,TRBV20-1,-,many
TGCAGCGCGGACAGCATCAATGAGCAGTTCTTC,CSADSINEQFF,TRBJ2-1,TRBV29-1,-,many
TGCAGTGCTAGAGTAGCGGGAGGGCCTGGAGAGCAGTACTTC,CSARVAGGPGEQYF,TRBJ2-7,TRBV20-1,TRBD2,many
TGTGCCATCAGTGAGGATCTATTAGGCCACAATGAGCAGTTCTTC,CAISEDLLGHNEQFF,TRBJ2-1,TRBV10-3,-,many
TGTGCCAGTTGGGGGTACACTGAAGCTTTCTTT,CASWGYTEAFF,TRBJ1-1,TRBV28,-,-
TGCGCCAGCAGCTTGGAACCCAGAGGCACCGGGGAGCTGTTTTTT,CASSLEPRGTGELFF,TRBJ2-2,TRBV5-1,-,many
TGTGCCAGCAGCTTGTGGGACAGTTACAATGAGCAGTTCTTC,CASSLWDSYNEQFF,TRBJ2-1,TRBV11-2,TRBD1,many
TGTGCCAGTAGTTTGACAGGACCCCCTAGCAATCAGCCCCAGCATTTT,CASSLTGPPSNQPQHF,TRBJ1-5,TRBV19,-,many
TGTGCCAGCAGCATCCGGGGACAGTTCGAGCAGTTCTTC,CASSIRGQFEQFF,TRBJ2-1,TRBV7-9,TRBD1,-
TGTGCCAGCAGCCAGAGCTCCTACAATGAGCAGTTCTTC,CASSQSSYNEQFF,TRBJ2-1,TRBV11-3,-,many
TGTGCCAGCAGCCCGGACAGCTACAATCAGCCCCAGCATTTT,CASSPDSYNQPQHF,TRBJ1-5,TRBV12-3/TRBV12-4,-,many
TGTGCCAGCAGCTACAAGCGGGGGGAGGGCACAGATACGCAGTATTTT,CASSYKRGEGTDTQYF,TRBJ2-3,TRBV7-2,TRBD2,many
TGCGCCAGCAGCCGGGACTCCTACAATGAGCAGTACTTC,CASSRDSYNEQYF,TRBJ2-7,TRBV5-1,-,few
TGTGCCAGCTTAGCTAGCGTCACTAGCACAGATACGCAGTATTTT,CASLASVTSTDTQYF,TRBJ2-3,TRBV4-2,-,-
TGCAGCGTTGAAGATCTAGGCGGGAGGGCCGTAAATGAGCAGTTCTTC,CSVEDLGGRAVNEQFF,TRBJ2-1,TRBV29-1,TRBD2,many
TGTGCCAGTAGTATAACACGGAGCTCCTACAATGAGCAGTTCTTC,CASSITRSSYNEQFF,TRBJ2-1,TRBV19,-,many
TGTGCCAGTAGTGCCAGGGGCCTCTACAATGAGCAGTTCTTC,CASSARGLYNEQFF,TRBJ2-1,TRBV19,-,many
TGTGCCAGCAGCCGGAGGAGGGTTGATACGCAGTATTTT,CASSRRRVDTQYF,TRBJ2-3,TRBV14,-,few
TGTGCCAGCAGCTCCGGACAGGGCAGTAATGAAAAACTGTTTTTT,CASSSGQGSNEKLFF,TRBJ1-4,TRBV7-8,TRBD1,many
TGTGCCAGTGGACGGGACACTGAAGCTTTCTTT,CASGRDTEAFF,TRBJ1-1,TRBV6-1,-,many
TGCAGTGCCAGGGGACAGCAGAACACCGGGGAGCTGTTTTTT,CSARGQQNTGELFF,TRBJ2-2,TRBV20-1,TRBD1,many
TGCAGGCAAGCGGGCCCCTACAATGAGCAGTTCTTC,CRQAGPYNEQFF,TRBJ2-1,TRBV29-1,-,-
TGCAGTGCTAGAGCAGACTTGAACACCGGGGAGCTGTTTTTT,CSARADLNTGELFF,TRBJ2-2,TRBV20-1,-,many